This is a list of T cell receptor beta chains from one sample in a study of cytomegalovirus exposure and HLA in healthy donors. The repertoire was sequenced with immunoSEQ multiplex PCR; TCRdb's copy has only in-frame clones and lacks some. Its clone listing holds around 70,000 clones. Specimen: PBMCs. The receptors originated from a man aged 40-55 years in good health and CMV-seronegative. Each CDR3 is given with its conserved first and last residue. D genes are given only for firm matches.

d_call	j_call	v_call	cdr3_nt	cdr3_aa
.	TRBJ2-3	TRBV4-3	TGCGCCAGCAGCCAAGATCTAGCCCGCAATACGCAGTATTTT	CASSQDLARNTQYF
TRBD1	TRBJ2-1	TRBV6-4	TGTGCCAGCAGTGACCCGGCGACAGGGGGCGGACTAGTGTTCTACAATGAGCAGTTCTTC	CASSDPATGGGLVFYNEQFF
.	TRBJ1-2	TRBV29-1	TGCAGCGTTGAAATGGGCAGATATGGCTACACCTTC	CSVEMGRYGYTF
.	TRBJ1-1	TRBV28	TGTGCCAGCAGTCCCCCAGGGGTTGAAGCTTTCTTT	CASSPPGVEAFF
.	TRBJ2-5	TRBV28	TGTGCCAGCAGTTTAGCGGGCTTTACGGGAGAGACCCAGTACTTC	CASSLAGFTGETQYF
TRBD1	TRBJ1-5	TRBV7-9	TGTGCCAGCAGCCGGACAGGAAGCAATCAGCCCCAGCATTTT	CASSRTGSNQPQHF
.	TRBJ2-7	TRBV18	TGTGCCAGCTCACTACAACACCGGGCGGGGAACTACGAGCAGTACTTC	CASSLQHRAGNYEQYF
.	TRBJ1-2	TRBV4-1	TGCGCCAGCAGCCAAGGTATGAGCCTTAACTATGGCTACACCTTC	CASSQGMSLNYGYTF
.	TRBJ2-1	TRBV28	TGTGCCAGCACCCCTTGGTCCGATTCCGGGGATGAGCAGTTCTTC	CASTPWSDSGDEQFF
TRBD2	TRBJ2-1	TRBV7-8	TGTGCTTCCCTAGCGGCCTCCTACAATGAGCAGTTCTTC	CASLAASYNEQFF
.	TRBJ2-7	TRBV28	TGTGCCAGCAGTTTATTGTCGGGTACCTACGAGCAGTACTTC	CASSLLSGTYEQYF
.	TRBJ2-5	TRBV7-9	TGTGCCAGCAGCGGACTAAAGGAGACCCAGTACTTC	CASSGLKETQYF
.	TRBJ2-7	TRBV11-2	TGTGCCAGCAGCTCGACCCCGCCAGGGACTTTCTATACCGAGCAGTACTTC	CASSSTPPGTFYTEQYF
TRBD1	TRBJ2-7	TRBV5-6	TGTGCCAGCAGCTGGGACAGGGGGCATGAGCAGTACTTC	CASSWDRGHEQYF
TRBD2	TRBJ2-5	TRBV4-3	TGCGCCAGCAGCCAAGGTTCTTCGGGGGGTAAGGGGGAGACCCAGTACTTC	CASSQGSSGGKGETQYF
.	TRBJ2-7	TRBV7-6	TGTGCCAGCAGCTTATTCGGGGGGCGGTACGAGCAGTACTTC	CASSLFGGRYEQYF
TRBD1	TRBJ1-2	TRBV29-1	TGCAGCGTTGAGACAGGGCGCTATGGCTACACCTTC	CSVETGRYGYTF
TRBD1	TRBJ2-7	TRBV25-1	TGTGCCAGCAGCCCGACCAACAGGGGTCAATACGAGCAGTACTTC	CASSPTNRGQYEQYF
TRBD1	TRBJ1-1	TRBV11-2	TGTGCCAGCAGATTAAGGACAGGGGCTAACACTGAAGCTTTCTTT	CASRLRTGANTEAFF
.	TRBJ2-3	TRBV11-2	TGTGCCAGCAGCCAGAGAGGCGACCACCGGGATACGCAGTATTTT	CASSQRGDHRDTQYF
.	TRBJ2-7	TRBV7-8	TGTGCCAGCAGCGAAGTCACCCCTAGCTCCTACGAGCAGTACTTC	CASSEVTPSSYEQYF
.	TRBJ1-6	TRBV15	TGTGCCACCAGCAGAGATCTACAGAAAAAGTACTCCTATAATTCACCCCTCCACTTT	CATSRDLQKKYSYNSPLHF
.	TRBJ2-7	TRBV6-1	TGTGCCGGAGCGAGGACAGCCTCCTACGAGCAGTACTTC	CAGARTASYEQYF